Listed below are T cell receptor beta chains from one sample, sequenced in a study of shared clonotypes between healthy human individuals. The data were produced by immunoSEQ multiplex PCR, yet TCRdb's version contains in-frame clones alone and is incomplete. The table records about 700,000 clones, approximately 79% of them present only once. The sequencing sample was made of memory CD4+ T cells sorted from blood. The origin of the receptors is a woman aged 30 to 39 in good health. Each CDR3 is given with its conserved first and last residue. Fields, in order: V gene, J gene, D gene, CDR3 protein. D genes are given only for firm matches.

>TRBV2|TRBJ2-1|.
CASSEFREQFF
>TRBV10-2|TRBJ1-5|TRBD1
CASSPQGGQPQHF
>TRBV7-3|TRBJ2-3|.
CASSLAPTRLSTDTQYF
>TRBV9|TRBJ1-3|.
CASSALGGGTGNTIYF
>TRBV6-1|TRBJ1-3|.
CASSEALLGLRDTIYF
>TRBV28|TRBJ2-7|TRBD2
CASSFLAGTYEQYF
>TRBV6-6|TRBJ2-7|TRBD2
CASSSGGRAYEQYF
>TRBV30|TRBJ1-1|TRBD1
CAWSTGQDHTEAFF
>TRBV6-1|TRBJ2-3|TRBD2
CASRTSGRRTDTQYF
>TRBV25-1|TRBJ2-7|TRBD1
CASSELGQGVSSSYEQYF
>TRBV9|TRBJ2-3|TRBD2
CASSVAMGLDTDTQYF
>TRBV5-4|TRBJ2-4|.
CASSLAQGGDIQYF
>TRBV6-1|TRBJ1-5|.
CASSEFRQASNQPQHF
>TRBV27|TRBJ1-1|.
CASTRGAGTEAFF
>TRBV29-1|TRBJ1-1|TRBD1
CSVWTGMNTEAFF
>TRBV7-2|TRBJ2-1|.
CASSPSSIYNEQFF
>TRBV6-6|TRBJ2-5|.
CASSYSNFQETQYF
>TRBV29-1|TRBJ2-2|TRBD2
CSAWVSGTISGELFF
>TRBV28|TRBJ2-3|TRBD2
CASRSGLAGGPRTDTQYF
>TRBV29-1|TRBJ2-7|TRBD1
CSVRETGAGEQYF
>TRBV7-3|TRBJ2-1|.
CASSLSAGNNEQFF
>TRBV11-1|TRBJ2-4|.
CASSLDTSAGTYAKNIQYF